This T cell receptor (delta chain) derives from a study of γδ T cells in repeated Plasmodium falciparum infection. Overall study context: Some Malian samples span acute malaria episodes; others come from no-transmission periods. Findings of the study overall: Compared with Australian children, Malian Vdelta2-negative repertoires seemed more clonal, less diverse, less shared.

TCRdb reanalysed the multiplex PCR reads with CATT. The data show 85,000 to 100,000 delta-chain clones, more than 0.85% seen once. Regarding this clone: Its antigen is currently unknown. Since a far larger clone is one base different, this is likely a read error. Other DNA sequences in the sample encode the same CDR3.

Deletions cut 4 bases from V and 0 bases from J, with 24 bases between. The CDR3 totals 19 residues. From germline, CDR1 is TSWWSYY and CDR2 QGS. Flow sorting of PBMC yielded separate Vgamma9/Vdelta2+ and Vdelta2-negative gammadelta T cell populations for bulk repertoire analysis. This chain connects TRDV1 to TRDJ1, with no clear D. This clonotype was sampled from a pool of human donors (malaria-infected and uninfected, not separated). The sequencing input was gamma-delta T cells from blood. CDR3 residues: CALGGRINRSCRDTDKLIF. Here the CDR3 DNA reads TGTGCTCTTGGGGGGCGTATAAACCGCTCGTGTAGGGACACCGATAAACTCATCTTT.